This passage covers 16 T cell receptor beta chains from one sample sequenced in a study of quantifying T cell responses using KT2 cells. Study-level background: cDNA was made from DNase-treated RNA using alpha and beta constant primers.

Each cDNA got a UMI-containing oligo ligated at its 3' end. The first PCR ran 4 to 5 cycles with an equimolar RC1.1 and RC1.2 beta primer mix. TCRdb reanalysed the UMI-ligation and nested PCR reads using MiXCR and keeps one entry per CDR3 protein. The sample consists of 40,000 to 55,000 distinct CDR3 sequences, under 14% of them appearing once. The source material was PBMCs spiked with cells of the T cell clone KT2. These receptor sequences come from a human donor.

This clonotype was observed a few times. Here the CDR3 reads CASSPGTANEQFF. The DNA of the CDR3 is TGTGCCAGCAGCCCAGGGACAGCAAATGAGCAGTTCTTC. The V and J genes are TRBV6-5 and TRBJ2-1; 7 bases are shared with TRBD1. Germline CDR1 is MNHEY and CDR2 is SVGAGI. The CDR3 has 13 amino acids. V was clipped by 6 bases and J by 7 bases; unmatched bases: 6.

The V call is TRBV4-1, the J call TRBJ2-5; D call uncertain. The CDR3 consists of 12 residues. V was cut by 1 base and J by 8 bases, with 8 bases left in between. The germline V gene encodes CDR1 MGHRA and CDR2 YSYEKL. The chain's CDR3 is CASSQVVGTQYF. For the CDR3, the DNA is TGCGCCAGCAGCCAAGTTGTCGGAACCCAGTACTTC.

The chain uses TRBV2 and TRBJ1-1; no reliable D call. V lost 5 bases and J 8 bases, leaving 6 bases between the germline ends. Germline assignment: CDR1 SNHLY and CDR2 FYNNEI. This CDR3 region has 10 residues. CDR3 sequence reads: CASSTAEAFF. The CDR3, as DNA: TGTGCCAGCAGTACCGCGGAAGCTTTCTTT.

Ten or more counts support this clonotype. This chain connects TRBV7-2 to TRBJ2-1, with 7 positions matching TRBD2. After removal of 5 bases from V and 4 bases from J, the junction contained 2 bases not matched to a gene. CDR1 and CDR2 (germline): SGHTA, FQGNSA. The CDR3 totals 13 residues. In DNA, the CDR3 is TGTGCCAGCAGCCGGGGGGATTACAATGAGCAGTTCTTC. Translating gives CASSRGDYNEQFF.

The sample holds many counts of this clonotype. The chain is built from TRBV2 and TRBJ1-6, with D tentatively TRBD1 (5 bases). The V end lost 2 bases, the J end lost 7 bases, and 12 bases lay between the germline ends. The CDR3 length is 15 residues. Germline-derived CDR1 and CDR2 are SNHLY and FYNNEI. The CDR3 loop reads CASSEYNWGNSPLHF. As DNA, the CDR3 is TGTGCCAGCAGTGAATATAATTGGGGGAATTCACCCCTCCACTTT.

This clonotype was found a few times. The V gene is TRBV6-2 or TRBV6-3, the J gene TRBJ2-1; 8 nucleotides align to TRBD2. Germline V lookup: CDR1 MNHEY, CDR2 SVGEGT. CDR3 length: 15 amino acids. Trimming cost V 5 bases and J 8 bases; bases outside gene matches: 11. The CDR3 coding sequence is TGTGCCAGCAGTCCCGGGACTAGAAGGTGGGATGAGCAGTTCTTC. Its protein product is CASSPGTRRWDEQFF.

This chain connects TRBV7-2 to TRBJ2-1, with D tentatively TRBD1 (6 bases). Germline V CDR1 and CDR2: SGHTA, FQGNSA. Trimming removed 4 bases from V and 6 bases from J, with 10 bases in between. The CDR3 spans 13 residues. The chain's CDR3 is CASSSDRSNEQFF. The CDR3 region has the DNA TGTGCCAGCAGCTCAGACAGGAGCAATGAGCAGTTCTTC.

This clonotype has ten or more counts. The chain links TRBV30 to TRBJ2-5, with 7 positions matching TRBD1. This CDR3 is 13 amino acids long. V was clipped by 3 bases and J by 1 base; unmatched bases: 2. From germline, CDR1 is GTSNPN and CDR2 SVGIG (reference sequence). The CDR3 reads CAWRRGPQETQYF. The CDR3 DNA is TGTGCCTGGAGGAGGGGGCCCCAAGAGACCCAGTACTTC. The full variable domain, its missing parts supplied by reference TRBV30 and TRBJ2-5, is SQTIHQWPATLVQPVGSPLSLECTVEGTSNPNLYWYRQAAGRGLQLLFYSVGIGQISSEVPQNLSASRPQDRQFILSSKKLLLSDSGFYLCAWRRGPQETQYFGPGTRLLVL.

This clonotype came up a few times. The chain has TRBV2 and TRBJ2-3; weak D call: TRBD2 (5 bases). Germline V gene data show CDR1 as SNHLY and CDR2 as FYNNEI. CDR3 size: 13 residues. The germline V and J ends were trimmed by 6 bases and 0 bases, with 7 bases remaining between them. CDR3 bases: TGTGCCAGCAGGGGCGGGAGCACAGATACGCAGTATTTT. This sequence encodes CASRGGSTDTQYF.

This clonotype was seen ten or more times. The genes are TRBV2 and TRBJ1-1; D call uncertain. The V gene's germline CDR1 is SNHLY and CDR2 FYNNEI. V gave up 7 bases and J gave up 0 bases, with 6 bases separating them. CDR3 length equals 12 residues. The CDR3 DNA reads as TGTGCCAGCATTGCGGTGAACACTGAAGCTTTCTTT. This encodes CASIAVNTEAFF.

This clonotype was recorded at least ten times. The rearrangement links TRBV4-3 to TRBJ1-6; the D is unclear. CDR1 is LGHNA, CDR2 YSLEER, per germline. The CDR3 is made up of 18 amino acids. V was shortened by 0 bases and J by 0 bases, with 12 bases between the two germline ends. The CDR3 loop reads CASSQDWQASSYNSPLHF. CDR3 bases: TGCGCCAGCAGCCAAGATTGGCAGGCGAGCTCCTATAATTCACCCCTCCACTTT.

This clonotype was detected only a few times. The J gene is TRBJ2-2, the V gene TRBV10-3, with D uncertain. Germline V gives CDR1 ENHRY, CDR2 SYGVKD. With 4 bases removed from V and 1 base from J, the gap between germline ends came to 7 bases. The CDR3 loop spans 14 amino acids. CDR3 residues: CAISGNQNTGELFF. The CDR3 DNA reads as TGTGCCATCAGTGGCAACCAGAACACCGGGGAGCTGTTTTTT.

This clonotype came up many times. The V gene is TRBV12-3 or TRBV12-4, the J gene TRBJ2-7, with 8 bases identical to TRBD2. J was trimmed by 7 bases and V by 6 bases; bases with no gene match: 8. The CDR3 is made up of 13 amino acids. CDR3 in amino acids: CASSRSGRREQYF. CDR3 nucleotide sequence: TGTGCCAGCAGCCGAAGCGGGAGAAGGGAGCAGTACTTC.

This clonotype showed up just a few times. The rearrangement links TRBV12-3 or TRBV12-4 to TRBJ2-7; possible D gene TRBD1, 6 bases. Trimming took off 6 bases at V and 2 bases at J, with 17 bases between the two ends. The CDR3 length is 15 residues. The CDR3 nucleotides are TGTGCCAGCAGACCTACAGGGTCTGGAGCCTACGAGCAGTACTTC. Protein sequence: CASRPTGSGAYEQYF.

The sample holds a few counts of this clonotype. The CDR3 loop is CSAGQGLTYEQYF. The CDR3 coding sequence is TGCAGTGCCGGACAGGGTCTAACCTACGAGCAGTACTTC. The chain uses TRBV20-1 and TRBJ2-7, with 8 positions matching TRBD1. This CDR3 has 13 residues. Trimming at V came to 6 bases and at J to 2 bases, leaving 6 bases not matched to a gene. Germline V gene sequence: CDR1 DFQATT, CDR2 SNEGSKA (reference sequence).

The chain links TRBV11-2 to TRBJ2-3; TRBD2 might be the D (6 bases). Germline V gives CDR1 SGHAT, CDR2 FQNNGV. CDR3 size: 14 residues. Trimming stripped 2 bases from V and 4 bases from J, with 10 bases between. The CDR3 bases are TGTGCCAGCAGCTTATACGGGAGCGCAGATACGCAGTATTTT. Amino acids: CASSLYGSADTQYF. Full variable domain (missing parts from reference TRBV11-2 and TRBJ2-3): EAGVAQSPRYKIIEKRQSVAFWCNPISGHATLYWYQQILGQGPKLLIQFQNNGVVDDSQLPKDRFSAERLKGVDSTLKIQPAKLEDSAVYLCASSLYGSADTQYFGPGTRLTVL.